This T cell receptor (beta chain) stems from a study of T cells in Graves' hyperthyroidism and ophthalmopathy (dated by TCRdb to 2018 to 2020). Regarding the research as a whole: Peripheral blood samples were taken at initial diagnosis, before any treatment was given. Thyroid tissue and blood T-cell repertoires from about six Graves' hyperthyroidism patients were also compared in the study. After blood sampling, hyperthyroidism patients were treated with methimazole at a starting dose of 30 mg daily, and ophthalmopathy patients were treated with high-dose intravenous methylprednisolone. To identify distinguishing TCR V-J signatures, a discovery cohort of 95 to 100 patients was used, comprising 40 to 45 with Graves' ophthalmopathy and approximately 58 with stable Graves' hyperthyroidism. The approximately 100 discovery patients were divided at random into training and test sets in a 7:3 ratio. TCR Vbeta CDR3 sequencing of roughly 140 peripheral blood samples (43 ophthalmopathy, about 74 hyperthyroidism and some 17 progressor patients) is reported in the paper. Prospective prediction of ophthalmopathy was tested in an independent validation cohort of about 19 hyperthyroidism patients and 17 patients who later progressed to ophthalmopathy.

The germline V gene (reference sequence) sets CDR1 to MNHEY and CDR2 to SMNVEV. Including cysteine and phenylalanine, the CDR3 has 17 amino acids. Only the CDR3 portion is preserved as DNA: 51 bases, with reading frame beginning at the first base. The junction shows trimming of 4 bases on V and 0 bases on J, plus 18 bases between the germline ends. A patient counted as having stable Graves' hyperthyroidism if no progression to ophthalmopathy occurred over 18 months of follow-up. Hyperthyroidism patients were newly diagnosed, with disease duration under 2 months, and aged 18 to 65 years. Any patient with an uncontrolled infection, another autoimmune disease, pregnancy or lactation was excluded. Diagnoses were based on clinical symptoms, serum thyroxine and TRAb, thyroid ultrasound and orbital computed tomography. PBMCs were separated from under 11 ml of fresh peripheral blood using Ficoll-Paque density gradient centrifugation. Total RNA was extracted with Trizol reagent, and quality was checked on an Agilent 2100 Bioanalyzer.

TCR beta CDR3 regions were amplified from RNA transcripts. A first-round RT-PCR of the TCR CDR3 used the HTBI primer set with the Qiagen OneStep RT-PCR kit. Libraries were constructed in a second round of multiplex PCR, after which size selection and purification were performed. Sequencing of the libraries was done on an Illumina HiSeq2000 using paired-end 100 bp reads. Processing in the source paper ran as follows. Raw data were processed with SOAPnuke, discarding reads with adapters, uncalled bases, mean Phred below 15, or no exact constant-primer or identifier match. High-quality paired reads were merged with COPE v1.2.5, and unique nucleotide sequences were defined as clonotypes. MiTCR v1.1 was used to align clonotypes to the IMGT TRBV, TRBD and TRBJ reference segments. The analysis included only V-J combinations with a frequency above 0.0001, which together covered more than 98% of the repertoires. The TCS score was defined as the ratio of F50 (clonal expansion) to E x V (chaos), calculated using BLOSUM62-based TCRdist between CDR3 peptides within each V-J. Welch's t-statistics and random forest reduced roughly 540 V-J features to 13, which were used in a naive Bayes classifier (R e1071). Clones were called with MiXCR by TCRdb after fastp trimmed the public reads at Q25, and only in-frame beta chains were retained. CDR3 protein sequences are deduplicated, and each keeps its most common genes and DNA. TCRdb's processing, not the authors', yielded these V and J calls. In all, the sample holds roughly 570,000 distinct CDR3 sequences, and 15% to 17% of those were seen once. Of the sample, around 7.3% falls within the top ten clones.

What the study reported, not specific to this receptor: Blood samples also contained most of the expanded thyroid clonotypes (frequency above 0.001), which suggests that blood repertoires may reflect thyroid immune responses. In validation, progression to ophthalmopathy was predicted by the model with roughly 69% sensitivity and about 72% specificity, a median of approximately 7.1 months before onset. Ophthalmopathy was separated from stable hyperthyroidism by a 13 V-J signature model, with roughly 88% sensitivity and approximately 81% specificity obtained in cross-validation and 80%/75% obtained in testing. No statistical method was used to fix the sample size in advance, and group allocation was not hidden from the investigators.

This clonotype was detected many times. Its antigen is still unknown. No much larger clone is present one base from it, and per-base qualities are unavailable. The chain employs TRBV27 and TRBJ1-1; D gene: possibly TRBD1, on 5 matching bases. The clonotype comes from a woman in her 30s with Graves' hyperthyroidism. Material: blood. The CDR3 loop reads CASSSPSAGKMNTEAFF. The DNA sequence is TGTGCCAGCAGTTCCCCCTCCGCAGGGAAGATGAACACTGAAGCTTTCTTT.